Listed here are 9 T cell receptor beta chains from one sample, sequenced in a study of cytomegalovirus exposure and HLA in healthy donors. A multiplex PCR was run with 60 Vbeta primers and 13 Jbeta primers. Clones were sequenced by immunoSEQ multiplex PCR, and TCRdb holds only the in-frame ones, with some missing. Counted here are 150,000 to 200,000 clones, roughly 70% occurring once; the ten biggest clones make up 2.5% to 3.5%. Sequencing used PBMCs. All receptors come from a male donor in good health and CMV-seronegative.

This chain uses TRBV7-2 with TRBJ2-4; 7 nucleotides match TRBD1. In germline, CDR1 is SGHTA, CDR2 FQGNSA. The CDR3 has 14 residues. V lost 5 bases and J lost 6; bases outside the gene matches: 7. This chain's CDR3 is CASSERTGGNIQYF. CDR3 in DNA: TGTGCCAGCAGCGAGCGGACAGGCGGAAACATTCAGTACTTC.

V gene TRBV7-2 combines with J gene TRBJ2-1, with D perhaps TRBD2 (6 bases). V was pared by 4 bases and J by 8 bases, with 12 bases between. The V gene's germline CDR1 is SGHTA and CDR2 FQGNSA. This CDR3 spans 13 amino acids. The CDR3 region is CASSSAGGYEQFF. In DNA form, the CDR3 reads TGTGCCAGCAGCTCGGCTGGGGGGTATGAGCAGTTCTTC. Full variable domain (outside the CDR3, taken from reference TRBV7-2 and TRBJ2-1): GAGVSQSPSNKVTEKGKDVELRCDPISGHTALYWYRQSLGQGLEFLIYFQGNSAPDKSGLPSDRFSAERTGGSVSTLTIQRTQQEDSAVYLCASSSAGGYEQFFGPGTRLTVL.

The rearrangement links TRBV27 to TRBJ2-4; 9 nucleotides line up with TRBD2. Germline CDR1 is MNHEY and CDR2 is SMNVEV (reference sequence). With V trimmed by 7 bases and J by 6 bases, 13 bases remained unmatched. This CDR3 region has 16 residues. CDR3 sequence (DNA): TGTGCCAGCACCTCCCAGGGAGCGGGAGGAGGAAACATTCAGTACTTC. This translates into CASTSQGAGGGNIQYF.

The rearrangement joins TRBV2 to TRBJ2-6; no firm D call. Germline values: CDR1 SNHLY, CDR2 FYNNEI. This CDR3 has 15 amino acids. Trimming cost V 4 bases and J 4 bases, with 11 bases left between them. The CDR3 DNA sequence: TGTGCCAGCAGTGTTACTCCCTCGGGGGCCAACGTCCTGACTTTC. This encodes CASSVTPSGANVLTF. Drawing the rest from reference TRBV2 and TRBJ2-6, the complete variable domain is EPEVTQTPSHQVTQMGQEVILRCVPISNHLYFYWYRQILGQKVEFLVSFYNNEISEKSEIFDDQFSVERPDGSNFTLKIRSTKLEDSAMYFCASSVTPSGANVLTFGAGSRLTVL.

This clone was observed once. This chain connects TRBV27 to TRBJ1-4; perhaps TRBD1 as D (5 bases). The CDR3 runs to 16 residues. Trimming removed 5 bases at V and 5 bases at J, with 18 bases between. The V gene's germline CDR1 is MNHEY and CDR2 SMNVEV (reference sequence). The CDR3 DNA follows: TGTGCCAGCAGTCCCCAGGGTGGGTTACCGAATGAAAAACTGTTTTTT. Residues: CASSPQGGLPNEKLFF.

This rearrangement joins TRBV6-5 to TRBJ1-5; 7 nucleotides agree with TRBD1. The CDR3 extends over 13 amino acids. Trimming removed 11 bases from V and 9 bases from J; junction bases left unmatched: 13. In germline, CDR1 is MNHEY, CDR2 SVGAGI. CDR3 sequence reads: CAATRAGGAPQHF. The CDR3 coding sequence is TGTGCCGCAACGAGGGCAGGGGGTGCGCCCCAGCATTTT.

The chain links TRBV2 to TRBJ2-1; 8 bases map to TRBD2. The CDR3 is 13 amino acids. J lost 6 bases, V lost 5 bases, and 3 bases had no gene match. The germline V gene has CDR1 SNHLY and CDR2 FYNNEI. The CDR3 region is CASSSGTSNEQFF. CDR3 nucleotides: TGTGCCAGCAGTTCCGGGACTAGCAATGAGCAGTTCTTC.

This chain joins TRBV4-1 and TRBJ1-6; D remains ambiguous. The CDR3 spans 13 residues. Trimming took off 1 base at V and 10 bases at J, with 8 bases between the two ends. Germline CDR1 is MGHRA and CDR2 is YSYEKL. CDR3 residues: CASSQVLPSPLHF. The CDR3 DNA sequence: TGCGCCAGCAGCCAAGTGCTACCGTCACCCCTCCACTTT.

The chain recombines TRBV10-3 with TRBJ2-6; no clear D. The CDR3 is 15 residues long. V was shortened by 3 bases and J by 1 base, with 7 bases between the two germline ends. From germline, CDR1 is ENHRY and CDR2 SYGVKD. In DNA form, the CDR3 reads TGTGCCATCAGTGATCCGCGTTCTGGGGCCAACGTCCTGACTTTC. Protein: CAISDPRSGANVLTF.